What follows describes a single T cell receptor (beta chain). The CDR3 has 17 amino acids. Trimming cost V 3 bases and J 1 base, with 19 bases left between them. The germline gives CDR1 SGHDT, CDR2 YYEEEE. This sample is drawn from a study of shared T cell receptors in the human thymus. Clones were read by immunoSEQ multiplex PCR, and TCRdb kept only the in-frame ones, dropping some. The table records about 660,000 clones, around nine tenths of them present only once. A further study also used this sample, focusing on human thymus T cells. That report adds: Corrective cardiac surgery supplied the resected thymus tissue. In thymic and blood repertoires alike, V and J usage looked biased.

The origin of this receptor is a boy in the first two years of life with a congenital heart defect. Sample: thymocytes. This chain links TRBV5-6 with TRBJ1-1; TRBD1 might be the D (5 bases). CDR3 sequence reads: CASSWGDFRRSNTEAFF. CDR3 bases: TGTGCCAGCAGCTGGGGCGATTTTAGACGGTCGAACACTGAAGCTTTCTTT.